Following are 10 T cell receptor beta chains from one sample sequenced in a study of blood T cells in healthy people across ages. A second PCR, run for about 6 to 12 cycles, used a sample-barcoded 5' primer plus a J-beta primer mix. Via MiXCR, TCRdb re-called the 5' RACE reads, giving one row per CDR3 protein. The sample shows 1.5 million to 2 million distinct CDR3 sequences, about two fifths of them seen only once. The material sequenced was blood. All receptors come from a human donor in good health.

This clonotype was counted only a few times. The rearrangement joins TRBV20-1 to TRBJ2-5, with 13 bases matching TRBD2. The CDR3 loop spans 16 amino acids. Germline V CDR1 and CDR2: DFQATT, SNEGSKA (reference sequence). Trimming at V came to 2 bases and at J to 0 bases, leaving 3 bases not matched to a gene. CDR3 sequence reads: CSARQLAGGDQETQYF. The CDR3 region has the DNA TGCAGTGCTAGACAACTAGCGGGGGGGGACCAAGAGACCCAGTACTTC.

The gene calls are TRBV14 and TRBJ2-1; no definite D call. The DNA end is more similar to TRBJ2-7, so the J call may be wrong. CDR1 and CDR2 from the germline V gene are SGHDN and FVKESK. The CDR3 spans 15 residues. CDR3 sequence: CASSQGSHSHYEQYF. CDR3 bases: TGTGCCAGCAGCCAGGGATCCCACAGCCACTACGAGCAGTACTTC.

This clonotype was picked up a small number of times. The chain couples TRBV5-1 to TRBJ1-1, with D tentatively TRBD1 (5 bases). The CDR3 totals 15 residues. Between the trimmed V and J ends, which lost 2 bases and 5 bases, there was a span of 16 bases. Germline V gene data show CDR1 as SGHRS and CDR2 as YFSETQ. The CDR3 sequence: CASSFTGARLTEAFF. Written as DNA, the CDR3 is TGCGCCAGCAGCTTTACAGGCGCCCGTTTGACTGAAGCTTTCTTT. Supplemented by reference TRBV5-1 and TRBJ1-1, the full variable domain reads KAGVTQTPRYLIKTRGQQVTLSCSPISGHRSVSWYQQTPGQGLQFLFEYFSETQRNKGNFPGRFSGRQFSNSRSEMNVSTLELGDSALYLCASSFTGARLTEAFFGQGTRLTVV.

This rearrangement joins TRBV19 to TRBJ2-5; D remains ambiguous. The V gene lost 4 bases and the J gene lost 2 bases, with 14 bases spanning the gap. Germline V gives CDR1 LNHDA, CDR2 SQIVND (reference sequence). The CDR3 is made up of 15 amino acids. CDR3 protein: CASSTSPLRQETQYF. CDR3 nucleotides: TGTGCCAGTAGTACCTCCCCTTTAAGGCAAGAGACCCAGTACTTC. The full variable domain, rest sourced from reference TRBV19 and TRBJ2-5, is DGGITQSPKYLFRKEGQNVTLSCEQNLNHDAMYWYRQDPGQGLRLIYYSQIVNDFQKGDIAEGYSVSREKKESFPLTVTSAQKNPTAFYLCASSTSPLRQETQYFGPGTRLLVL.

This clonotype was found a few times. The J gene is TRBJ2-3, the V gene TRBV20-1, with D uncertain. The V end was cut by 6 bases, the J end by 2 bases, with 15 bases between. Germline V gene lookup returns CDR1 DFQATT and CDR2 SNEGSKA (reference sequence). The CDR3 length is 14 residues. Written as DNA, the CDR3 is TGCAGTGCCCCCGACCTAGGACCCACAGATACGCAGTATTTT. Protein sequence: CSAPDLGPTDTQYF.

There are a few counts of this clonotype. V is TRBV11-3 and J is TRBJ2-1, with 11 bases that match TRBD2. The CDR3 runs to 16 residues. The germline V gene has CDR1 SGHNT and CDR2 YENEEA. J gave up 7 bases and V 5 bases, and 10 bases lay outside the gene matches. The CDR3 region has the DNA TGTGCCAGCAGCCCTAGACTAGCGGGGCGCCTGAATGAGCAGTTCTTC. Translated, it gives CASSPRLAGRLNEQFF.

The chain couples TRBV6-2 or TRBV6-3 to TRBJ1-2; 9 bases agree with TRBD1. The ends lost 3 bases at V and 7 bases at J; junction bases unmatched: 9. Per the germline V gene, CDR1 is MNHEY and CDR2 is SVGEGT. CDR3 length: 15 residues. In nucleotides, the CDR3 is TGTGCCAGCAGTTATCGGACAGGGGAGGCCTTTGGCTACACCTTC. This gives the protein CASSYRTGEAFGYTF.

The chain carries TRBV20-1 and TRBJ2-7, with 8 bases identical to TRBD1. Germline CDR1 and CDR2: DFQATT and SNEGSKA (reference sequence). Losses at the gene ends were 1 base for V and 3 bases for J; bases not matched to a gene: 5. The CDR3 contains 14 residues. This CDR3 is CSARAPQGVYEQYF. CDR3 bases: TGCAGTGCTAGAGCCCCACAGGGGGTCTACGAGCAGTACTTC.

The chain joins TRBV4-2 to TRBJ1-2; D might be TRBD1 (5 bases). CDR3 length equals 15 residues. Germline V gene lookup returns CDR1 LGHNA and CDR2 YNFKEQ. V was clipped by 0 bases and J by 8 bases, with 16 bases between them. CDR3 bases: TGTGCCAGCAGCCAAGATGGGGACCCCATGGGGGGCTACACCTTC. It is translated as CASSQDGDPMGGYTF.

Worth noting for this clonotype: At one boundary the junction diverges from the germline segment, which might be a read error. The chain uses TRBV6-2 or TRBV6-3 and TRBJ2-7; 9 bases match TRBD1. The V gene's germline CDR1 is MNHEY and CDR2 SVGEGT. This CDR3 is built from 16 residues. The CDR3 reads CARSPTPGQGNYEQYF. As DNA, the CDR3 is TGCGCCCGCAGCCCAACTCCGGGACAGGGAAACTACGAGCAGTACTTC.